One sample yielded the 10 T cell receptor beta chains listed below, sequenced in a study of blood T cells in healthy people across ages. Primers used in a second PCR of about 7 to 12 cycles were a sample-barcoded 5' primer and a J-beta primer mix. In TCRdb, the 5' RACE reads were re-called with MiXCR into one record per CDR3 protein. The table shows hundreds of thousands of distinct CDR3 sequences, with roughly 53% occurring only once. Sequenced input: blood. The receptors come from a man aged 55 to 70 in good health.

This chain uses TRBV2 with TRBJ2-5; TRBD1 aligns across 8 bases. Germline CDR1 reads SNHLY; CDR2 reads FYNNEI. V was clipped by 4 bases and J by 2 bases; unmatched bases: 6. The CDR3 spans 15 residues. CDR3 sequence (DNA): TGTGCCAGCAGTGCTCCACAGGGGGTGCAAGAGACCCAGTACTTC. It specifies CASSAPQGVQETQYF.

A word on this clonotype: A read error may produce the germline difference seen at one junction end. The V call is TRBV14, the J call TRBJ2-2; TRBD1 might be the D (6 bases). Germline V lookup: CDR1 SGHDN, CDR2 FVKESK. The CDR3 runs 14 residues. The CDR3 protein is CASSKDRFAGELFF. The CDR3 nucleotides read TGTGCCAGCAGCAAAGACAGGTTCGCCGGGGAGCTGTTTTTT.

The sample holds many counts of this clonotype. V usage is TRBV12-3 or TRBV12-4 and J usage is TRBJ2-5; 10 nucleotides agree with TRBD1. V trimming: 6 bases; J trimming: 0 bases; junction bases outside the gene matches: 4. The CDR3 consists of 15 residues. CDR3 bases: TGTGCCAGCAGAACCGGGACAGGGGACCAAGAGACCCAGTACTTC. Protein sequence: CASRTGTGDQETQYF.

The chain uses TRBV2 and TRBJ2-5, with 7 nucleotides matching TRBD2. J lost 2 bases, V lost 7 bases, and 4 bases had no gene match. From germline, CDR1 is SNHLY and CDR2 FYNNEI. This CDR3 comprises 13 residues. CDR3 bases: TGTGCCAGCACCGGGACTAAACAAGAGACCCAGTACTTC. Translation: CASTGTKQETQYF. Full variable domain (missing parts from reference TRBV2 and TRBJ2-5): EPEVTQTPSHQVTQMGQEVILRCVPISNHLYFYWYRQILGQKVEFLVSFYNNEISEKSEIFDDQFSVERPDGSNFTLKIRSTKLEDSAMYFCASTGTKQETQYFGPGTRLLVL.

V is TRBV4-1 and J is TRBJ2-7; the match to TRBD2 covers 11 bases. Germline lookup yields CDR1 MGHRA and CDR2 YSYEKL. Trimming cost V 4 bases and J 2 bases; bases outside gene matches: 13. This CDR3 is 18 amino acids long. This CDR3 is CASSLRLAGSAEAYEQYF. The CDR3 bases are TGCGCCAGCAGCCTGAGACTAGCGGGGTCCGCAGAAGCCTACGAGCAGTACTTC.

V is TRBV14 and J is TRBJ2-7; D is perhaps TRBD2 (5 bases). The ends were cut back, 4 bases at V and 9 bases at J, with 16 bases in the middle. This CDR3 region has 13 residues. Germline V lookup: CDR1 SGHDN, CDR2 FVKESK. The CDR3 DNA sequence: TGTGCCAGCAGCCTAGCGCCGGGCCAAGGGCAGTACTTC. This codes for CASSLAPGQGQYF.

On this clonotype itself: At one end the junction does not follow the germline gene, possibly because of a read error. The chain has TRBV12-3 or TRBV12-4 and TRBJ1-2; perhaps TRBD1 as D (5 bases). This CDR3 contains 15 residues. The CDR3 reads CTSSPGAGYLGGYTF. The CDR3 DNA reads as TGTACCAGCAGTCCCGGGGCAGGGTACCTTGGAGGCTACACCTTC.

The chain couples TRBV11-2 to TRBJ2-5, with D possibly matching TRBD1 (5 bases). Germline loops: CDR1 SGHAT, CDR2 FQNNGV. Trimming took off 5 bases at V and 5 bases at J, with 21 bases between the two ends. This CDR3 has 16 residues. DNA for the CDR3: TGTGCCAGCAGCCCACCGCAAAAGGGGTTGGGGGAGACCCAGTACTTC. Amino acids: CASSPPQKGLGETQYF.

This clonotype has a handful of counts. V and J are TRBV5-1 and TRBJ2-1, with D perhaps being TRBD1 or TRBD2 (6 bases each). The V end lost 4 bases, the J end lost 2 bases, and 16 bases lay between the germline ends. Germline V CDR1 and CDR2: SGHRS, YFSETQ. The CDR3 sequence is 16 residues long. As DNA, the CDR3 is TGCGCCAGCAGCCTGCGGGGACAACTTACCTACAATGAGCAGTTCTTC. As protein: CASSLRGQLTYNEQFF.

This clonotype was recorded a few times. The chain employs TRBV20-1 and TRBJ2-1; 10 positions match TRBD2. The V and J ends lost 1 base and 5 bases, in that order; junction bases with no gene match: 5. The CDR3 sequence is 15 residues long. CDR1 is DFQATT, CDR2 SNEGSKA, per germline (reference sequence). CDR3 sequence: CSARASGGAHNEQFF. CDR3 in DNA: TGCAGTGCTAGAGCGAGCGGGGGGGCCCACAATGAGCAGTTCTTC.